This passage covers 24 T cell receptor beta chains from one sample sequenced in a study of cytomegalovirus exposure and HLA in healthy donors. The PCR contained 60 Vbeta and 13 Jbeta primers. Assay used: immunoSEQ multiplex PCR; TCRdb lists only in-frame clones, some missing. The sample has tens of thousands of clones, 75% to 85% seen once; the top ten hold approximately 3.2%. Sequencing input: PBMCs. The receptors shown here come from a man between 50 and 59 years old in good health and CMV-seropositive.

The V gene is TRBV9, the J gene TRBJ2-3, with D perhaps TRBD2 (6 bases). The V gene lost 0 bases and the J gene lost 6 bases, with 17 bases spanning the gap. From germline, CDR1 is SGDLS and CDR2 YYNGEE. CDR3 length: 16 amino acids. The CDR3 DNA sequence: TGTGCCAGCAGCGTAGTCGGCGGGAACGAGGTGGATACGCAGTATTTT. Amino acids: CASSVVGGNEVDTQYF.

The genes are TRBV2 and TRBJ2-3, with D uncertain. Trimming pared 3 bases from V and 5 bases from J, leaving 3 bases between. From germline, CDR1 is SNHLY and CDR2 FYNNEI. The CDR3 has 11 amino acids. CDR3 protein: CASSDLDTQYF. For the CDR3, the DNA is TGTGCCAGCAGTGATCTAGATACGCAGTATTTT.

This rearrangement joins TRBV6-6 to TRBJ2-7; no firm D call. Trimming took 2 bases from V and 3 from J, leaving 8 bases between them. Per the germline V gene, CDR1 is MNHNY and CDR2 is SVGAGI (reference sequence). The length of the CDR3 is 13 residues. CDR3 bases: TGTGCCAGCAGTTACGGTATCGGCTACGAGCAGTACTTC. It is translated as CASSYGIGYEQYF.

The CDR3 loop is CASGTGVVNTEAFF. The CDR3 nucleotides read TGTGCTAGCGGGACAGGGGTTGTGAACACTGAAGCTTTCTTT. The chain uses TRBV12-5 and TRBJ1-1; 10 bases line up with TRBD1. The length of the CDR3 is 14 residues. J lost 0 bases, V lost 9 bases, and 4 bases had no gene match. The germline V gene encodes CDR1 LGHNT and CDR2 FRNRAP.

The rearrangement uses TRBV6-6 and TRBJ2-7; 8 positions agree with TRBD2. Germline V gene sequence: CDR1 MNHNY, CDR2 SVGAGI (reference sequence). The CDR3 loop spans 15 amino acids. V was clipped by 6 bases and J by 0 bases; unmatched bases: 7. CDR3 protein: CASRGDSGTSYEQYF. Here the CDR3 DNA reads TGTGCCAGCAGGGGCGATAGCGGGACCTCCTACGAGCAGTACTTC.

V gene TRBV11-3 combines with J gene TRBJ1-2, with D possibly TRBD1 on 6 matching bases. CDR3 length: 13 amino acids. Germline V gene lookup returns CDR1 SGHNT and CDR2 YENEEA. Trimming removed 1 base at V and 8 bases at J, with 11 bases between. CDR3 DNA: TGTGCCAGCAGCTTAGCCCCGGGGGGCGGCTACACCTTC. This codes for CASSLAPGGGYTF.

The V call is TRBV29-1, the J call TRBJ2-7; 10 positions match TRBD1. The V and J ends lost 7 bases and 3 bases, in that order; junction bases with no gene match: 6. Germline loops: CDR1 SQVTM, CDR2 ANQGSEA. CDR3 length equals 13 residues. The CDR3 spells CSARRDRGYEQYF. As DNA, the CDR3 is TGCAGCGCCAGAAGGGACAGGGGCTACGAGCAGTACTTC.

V gene TRBV28 combines with J gene TRBJ2-5; 9 nucleotides match TRBD1. This CDR3 has 16 amino acids. Unmatched junction bases numbered 9, after V lost 4 bases and J lost 3 bases. Per the germline V gene, CDR1 is MDHEN and CDR2 is SYDVKM. As DNA, the CDR3 is TGTGCCAGCAGTTCCCCCATGGGACAGGGAGAAGAGACCCAGTACTTC. Encoded protein: CASSSPMGQGEETQYF. Combining the CDR3 with reference TRBV28 and TRBJ2-5 gives the whole variable domain DVKVTQSSRYLVKRTGEKVFLECVQDMDHENMFWYRQDPGLGLRLIYFSYDVKMKEKGDIPEGYSVSREKKERFSLILESASTNQTSMYLCASSSPMGQGEETQYFGPGTRLLVL.

This clone appeared once. The chain joins TRBV19 to TRBJ2-7, with TRBD2 matching 9 bases. The CDR3 sequence is 17 residues long. In germline, CDR1 is LNHDA, CDR2 SQIVND (reference sequence). Trimming cost V 6 bases and J 3 bases; bases outside gene matches: 15. This CDR3 is CASSPETLAGYYYEQYF. The CDR3 DNA reads TGTGCCAGTAGCCCCGAAACCCTAGCGGGATACTACTACGAGCAGTACTTC.

The J gene is TRBJ2-7, the V gene TRBV5-4; 13 positions match TRBD2. With 5 bases clipped from V and 5 bases from J, the junction kept 10 bases outside the gene matches. The CDR3 sequence is 16 residues long. From germline, CDR1 is SGHNT and CDR2 YYREEE (reference sequence). The CDR3 DNA reads TGTGCCAGCAGGCGAGAGGGACTAGCGGGAATCAACGAGCAGTACTTC. Protein sequence: CASRREGLAGINEQYF.

The CDR3 DNA follows: TGCGCCAGCAGCCAAGAACTGGTAAACACAGATACGCAGTATTTT. It specifies CASSQELVNTDTQYF. The chain uses TRBV4-1 and TRBJ2-3; no reliable D call. Germline V lookup: CDR1 MGHRA, CDR2 YSYEKL. The CDR3 contains 15 residues. V lost 0 bases and J 2 bases, leaving 9 bases between the germline ends.

Regarding this clone: One junction end disagrees with the germline gene, perhaps due to a read error. The CDR3 region is CASSQAEVTDTQYF. DNA of the CDR3: TGTGCCAGCAGTCAAGCGGAGGTCACAGATACGCAGTATTTT. This chain links TRBV2 with TRBJ2-3, with TRBD2 as a possible D gene (5 bases). Germline loops: CDR1 SNHLY, CDR2 FYNNEI. The CDR3 has 14 residues. The variable domain in full, with the rest retrieved from reference TRBV2 and TRBJ2-3, is EPEVTQTPSHQVTQMGQEVILRCVPISNHLYFYWYRQILGQKVEFLVSFYNNEISEKSEIFDDQFSVERPDGSNFTLKIRSTKLEDSAMYFCASSQAEVTDTQYFGPGTRLTVL.

The chain joins TRBV5-4 to TRBJ1-2, with D perhaps TRBD1 (5 bases). Trimming took 1 base from V and 4 from J, leaving 11 bases between them. This CDR3 has 14 residues. Germline assignment: CDR1 SGHNT and CDR2 YYREEE (reference sequence). This chain's CDR3 is CASSLKGSGYGYTF. For the CDR3, the DNA is TGTGCCAGCAGCTTGAAGGGGTCCGGCTATGGCTACACCTTC.

This clone appeared a single time. The rearrangement links TRBV5-1 to TRBJ1-4; D is perhaps TRBD1 (5 bases). The V gene lost 0 bases and the J gene lost 8 bases, with 14 bases spanning the gap. CDR1 SGHRS and CDR2 YFSETQ come from the germline V gene. The CDR3 length is 15 residues. The CDR3 sequence: CASSLDGSRGEKLFF. CDR3 DNA: TGCGCCAGCAGCTTGGACGGGAGCCGGGGGGAAAAACTGTTTTTT.

Only one count was recorded for this clone. CDR3 coding DNA: TGCAGCGTTGAACGAAGCGGAGCCTACAATGAGCAGTTCTTC. Amino acids: CSVERSGAYNEQFF. This rearrangement joins TRBV29-1 to TRBJ2-1; D may be TRBD2 (5 bases). Trimming took off 2 bases at V and 2 bases at J, with 10 bases between the two ends. Looked up from germline, CDR1 is SQVTM and CDR2 is ANQGSEA. CDR3 size: 14 residues.

In this sample, this clone turned up once. This may come from a read error, since a much larger clone is one base off. The gene calls are TRBV9 and TRBJ2-6; no firm D call. Trimming shortened V by 5 bases and J by 0 bases, and 3 bases separated the two germline ends. The CDR3 totals 13 residues. Germline V gives CDR1 SGDLS, CDR2 YYNGEE. The CDR3 spells CASSYSGANVLTF. In nucleotides, the CDR3 is TGTGCCAGCAGTTACTCTGGGGCCAACGTCCTGACTTTC.

This chain links TRBV19 with TRBJ1-1; no firm D call. Germline CDR1 is LNHDA and CDR2 is SQIVND (reference sequence). The germline V and J ends were trimmed by 2 bases and 2 bases, with 9 bases remaining between them. The CDR3 loop spans 14 amino acids. CDR3 sequence reads: CASSITEGNTEAFF. The CDR3 bases are TGTGCCAGTAGTATAACTGAGGGAAACACTGAAGCTTTCTTT.

This chain uses TRBV20-1 with TRBJ1-4; 7 nucleotides agree with TRBD1. V shed 6 bases, J shed 10 bases, and the junction held 2 bases outside the gene matches. Germline CDR1 and CDR2: DFQATT and SNEGSKA (reference sequence). This CDR3 region has 10 residues. The CDR3 here is CSANRGKLFF. CDR3 DNA: TGCAGTGCCAACAGGGGAAAACTGTTTTTT.

This clone was recorded once. The rearrangement links TRBV5-4 to TRBJ2-5; D is perhaps TRBD2 (6 bases). CDR1 and CDR2 (germline): SGHNT, YYREEE (reference sequence). With 3 bases removed from V and 5 bases from J, the gap between germline ends came to 8 bases. The CDR3 is 12 amino acids. In DNA, the CDR3 is TGTGCCAGCAGCTGGCGGGGTGAGACCCAGTACTTC. Amino acids: CASSWRGETQYF.

The chain uses TRBV7-6 and TRBJ1-5; perhaps TRBD1 as D (5 bases). Germline V gene sequence: CDR1 SGHVS, CDR2 FNYEAQ. The CDR3 is 15 amino acids. The germline V and J ends were trimmed by 2 bases and 5 bases, with 13 bases remaining between them. CDR3 sequence: CASSLSTGRDQPQHF. CDR3 coding DNA: TGTGCCAGCAGCTTAAGTACAGGACGGGATCAGCCCCAGCATTTT.

The chain links TRBV29-1 to TRBJ2-5, with 12 bases aligning to TRBD2. The J call is doubtful: the DNA matches TRBJ2-7 better. Looked up from germline, CDR1 is SQVTM and CDR2 is ANQGSEA. This CDR3 spans 16 amino acids. In DNA, the CDR3 is TGCAGCGTTGTCGCTAGCGGGAGGGCCGGGGTCTACGAGCAGTACTTC. This sequence encodes CSVVASGRAGVYEQYF.

This rearrangement joins TRBV11-1 to TRBJ1-1; D gene uncertain. This CDR3 region has 13 residues. The germline V gene has CDR1 SGHAT and CDR2 FQDESV (reference sequence). Trimming took off 5 bases at V and 1 base at J, with 8 bases between the two ends. CDR3 residues: CASSLQQNTEAFF. The CDR3 DNA is TGTGCCAGCAGCCTACAGCAGAACACTGAAGCTTTCTTT. The whole variable domain, remainder taken from reference TRBV11-1 and TRBJ1-1, is EAEVAQSPRYKITEKSQAVAFWCDPISGHATLYWYRQILGQGPELLVQFQDESVVDDSQLPKDRFSAERLKGVDSTLKIQPAELGDSAMYLCASSLQQNTEAFFGQGTRLTVV.

This clone was observed a handful of times. The chain employs TRBV15 and TRBJ2-5, with 11 bases aligning to TRBD2. Germline trimming cut 3 bases from V and 5 bases from J; bases unmatched to any gene: 8. This CDR3 is 16 amino acids long. Germline CDR1 is LNHNV and CDR2 is YYDKDF (reference sequence). CDR3: CATSSILAGVVETQYF. Written as DNA, the CDR3 is TGTGCCACCAGCAGTATACTAGCGGGAGTGGTGGAGACCCAGTACTTC.

V is TRBV25-1 and J is TRBJ1-2; a weak D match, TRBD1 (6 bases). Trimming cost V 1 base and J 7 bases, with 16 bases left between them. The CDR3 has 15 amino acids. Germline CDR1 reads MGHDK; CDR2 reads SYGVNS. The CDR3 region is CASSEFLGVGAGYTF. DNA for the CDR3: TGTGCCAGCAGTGAATTTCTGGGCGTGGGGGCTGGCTACACCTTC.